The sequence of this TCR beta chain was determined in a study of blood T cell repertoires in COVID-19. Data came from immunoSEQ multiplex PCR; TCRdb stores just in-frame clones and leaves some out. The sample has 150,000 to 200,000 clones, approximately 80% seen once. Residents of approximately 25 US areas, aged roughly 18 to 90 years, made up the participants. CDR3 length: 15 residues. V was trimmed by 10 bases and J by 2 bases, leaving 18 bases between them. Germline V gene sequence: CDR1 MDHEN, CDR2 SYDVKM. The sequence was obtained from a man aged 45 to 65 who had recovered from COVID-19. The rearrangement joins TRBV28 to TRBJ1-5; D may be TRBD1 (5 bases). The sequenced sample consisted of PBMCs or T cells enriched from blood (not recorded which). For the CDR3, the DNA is TGTGCCACCGACGTGGGGGGTATGGGCAATCAGCCCCAGCATTTT. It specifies CATDVGGMGNQPQHF.